This T cell receptor (beta chain) is from a study of blood T cell repertoires in COVID-19 (dated by TCRdb to about 2020). In the study overall: Collaborator samples came from the United States, Italy and Spain and covered acute and convalescent phases of COVID-19. The prospective study material was composed of cDNA or gDNA derived from T cells, B-cell-depleted T cells, or PBMCs. Subjects who had been exposed to COVID-19, were actively infected with it, or had recovered from it provided the deeply sampled blood TCRbeta repertoires that made up the dataset. A freely available public database, intended as a resource for researchers studying the immune response to SARS-CoV-2, is where the repertoires were released. The samples were drawn from the first 160 participants of the ongoing ImmuneRACE study and from roughly 1,300 subjects provided by 6 global collaborators. Nearly every sample came with metadata listing a de-identified subject ID, COVID-19 status, age in years and sex. Where available, HLA class I and class II types were taken from metadata supplied by the sample provider and were not determined by assay-based typing. What the authors observed across the whole study: How much clinical and demographic metadata was included differed by source and by participant, and the metadata was provided uncurated.

Participants in the prospective study were aged about 18 to 89 years, lived in under 30 United States geographic areas, and enrolled through a virtual design. Cohort assignment in the prospective study relied on participant-reported clinical history from a screening survey and a study questionnaire. A participant counted as exposed if, within 2 weeks of entering the study, that participant had been in contact with someone who had a PCR-confirmed or clinician-diagnosed COVID-19 case. Mobile phlebotomists in the prospective study collected whole blood, serum and a nasopharyngeal or oropharyngeal swab from every participant. Participants in the prospective study had the option to provide additional blood draws and questionnaires over a roughly 2-month period. Blood samples from the prospective study were shipped frozen or at room temperature prior to DNA extraction. This clone came up once. Its antigen remains unidentified. Base quality data are lacking; no much larger clone is found one base away.

Its CDR3 holds 11 amino acids, cysteine through phenylalanine. Only the CDR3 part of the read is kept: 33 bases, read in frame from the first base. Trimming costs V 11 bases and J 3 bases, and their ends lie 9 bases apart. CDR1 MDHEN and CDR2 SYDVKM are derived from the germline V gene. The immunoSEQ Assay, a bias-controlled multiplex PCR, was used to amplify TCRbeta CDR3 regions from genomic DNA. Per the source publication's procedure: The number of nucleated cells in each sample was estimated by amplification of reference gene primers within the assay. To quantify the absolute abundance of each unique TCRbeta CDR3 rearrangement, sequence reads were collapsed and filtered. For each sample, productive Simpson clonality was calculated by taking the square root of Simpson's diversity index across productive rearrangements. This immuneACCESS table, as held by TCRdb, lists in-frame sequences with V and J called but not all clones. Of the missing ones, under half trace to an unresolved V gene in checked studies; the others have no known cause. That table supplies the V and J calls and clone size; D and trimming were determined from the DNA. The sample data list fewer than 250,000 clones, and about four fifths of these were observed just once. 3.6% of the sample is held by the ten biggest clonotypes.

The sequence links TRBV28 to TRBJ2-3, with TRBD1 tentatively as D gene (6 bases match). This receptor was obtained from a woman aged 40 to 50 who had been exposed to COVID-19. The specimen sequenced was PBMCs or T cells enriched from blood (not recorded which). In nucleotide form, the sequence is TGTGCCGTACAGGGAACAGATACGCAGTATTTT. Its amino acids are CAVQGTDTQYF.